Shown below are 20 T cell receptor beta chains from a single sample sequenced in a study of blood T cell repertoires in COVID-19. The repertoire was sequenced with immunoSEQ multiplex PCR; TCRdb's copy has only in-frame clones and lacks some. The repertoire holds around 100,000 clones, with roughly nine tenths as singletons. Source material: peripheral blood. These receptor sequences come from a man aged 45 to 65 with acute or convalescent COVID-19.

The V call is TRBV24-1, the J call TRBJ2-1, with D perhaps TRBD1 (6 bases). The CDR3 contains 16 residues. In germline, CDR1 is KGHDR, CDR2 SFDVKD. The V end was cut by 8 bases, the J end by 4 bases, with 20 bases between. For the CDR3, the DNA is TGTGCCACCACAACAACCCAGGGGTCTAGGTACAATGAGCAGTTCTTC. This sequence encodes CATTTTQGSRYNEQFF.

This rearrangement joins TRBV12-5 to TRBJ2-7, with TRBD1 identical over 9 bases. Per germline, CDR1 LGHNT and CDR2 FRNRAP. V was pared by 1 base and J by 2 bases, with 9 bases of the junction left unmatched. The CDR3 has 17 residues. CDR3 in amino acids: CASGLATGTGITYEQYF. The CDR3 DNA reads TGTGCTAGTGGTTTGGCGACCGGGACAGGGATTACCTACGAGCAGTACTTC.

The chain combines TRBV20-1 with TRBJ1-2; 8 bases are a match to TRBD1. The CDR3 extends over 14 amino acids. V was pared by 3 bases and J by 7 bases, with 10 bases of the junction left unmatched. Looked up from germline, CDR1 is DFQATT and CDR2 is SNEGSKA (reference sequence). The CDR3 loop reads CSASVQGAQRGYTF. CDR3 DNA: TGCAGTGCTAGTGTCCAGGGGGCGCAACGTGGCTACACCTTC.

The CDR3 DNA reads as TGTGCCAGCAGCTACACTAGCGGGACTTCCTACGAGCAGTACTTC. Its translation is CASSYTSGTSYEQYF. The chain joins TRBV11-2 to TRBJ2-7, with 10 nucleotides matching TRBD2. There are 15 residues in the CDR3. Germline V gene data show CDR1 as SGHAT and CDR2 as FQNNGV. Trimming removed 4 bases from V and 1 base from J; junction bases left unmatched: 4.

The V gene is TRBV6-2 or TRBV6-3, the J gene TRBJ2-3; possibly TRBD1 for D (5 bases). The germline V gene has CDR1 MNHEY and CDR2 SVGEGT. The CDR3 consists of 13 residues. The ends were cut back, 5 bases at V and 2 bases at J, with 8 bases in the middle. The CDR3 sequence is CASSQDNTDTQYF. CDR3 nucleotide sequence: TGTGCCAGCAGTCAGGACAACACAGATACGCAGTATTTT.

The rearrangement joins TRBV2 to TRBJ2-5; 9 nucleotides align to TRBD2. V lost 4 bases, J lost 1 base, and 1 base stayed unmatched. The germline V gene encodes CDR1 SNHLY and CDR2 FYNNEI. The CDR3 spans 14 residues. In nucleotides, the CDR3 is TGTGCCAGCAGTGTGGGACTAGCCCAAGAGACCCAGTACTTC. Residues: CASSVGLAQETQYF.

The chain joins TRBV19 to TRBJ1-4, with TRBD1 matching over 8 bases. CDR1 and CDR2 (germline): LNHDA, SQIVND (reference sequence). There are 17 residues in the CDR3. The V gene end was trimmed by 3 bases and the J gene end by 0 bases; junction bases not matched to a gene: 6. The CDR3: CASSIGQGYATNEKLFF. CDR3 bases: TGTGCCAGTAGTATCGGACAGGGCTATGCAACTAATGAAAAACTGTTTTTT.

The V gene is TRBV19, the J gene TRBJ1-5; D might be TRBD1 (5 bases). Per the germline V gene, CDR1 is LNHDA and CDR2 is SQIVND (reference sequence). V was shortened by 3 bases and J by 2 bases, with 14 bases between the two germline ends. CDR3 length: 16 residues. The CDR3 nucleotides read TGTGCCAGTAGTATTCGGGGGAAAGCCGGCAATCAGCCCCAGCATTTT. Encoded protein: CASSIRGKAGNQPQHF.

The chain has TRBV4-2 and TRBJ2-5, with 9 bases that match TRBD2. Losses at the gene ends were 0 bases for V and 5 bases for J; bases not matched to a gene: 10. Germline CDR1 LGHNA, CDR2 YNFKEQ. This CDR3 contains 17 residues. In nucleotides, the CDR3 is TGTGCCAGCAGCCAAGATGGTCTAGCGGGGCCTCCGGAGACCCAGTACTTC. Amino acid sequence: CASSQDGLAGPPETQYF.

The chain links TRBV7-9 to TRBJ1-4; D is undetermined. V was trimmed by 6 bases and J by 7 bases, leaving 12 bases between them. CDR3 length equals 13 residues. Germline values: CDR1 SEHNR, CDR2 FQNEAQ (reference sequence). In DNA form, the CDR3 reads TGTGCCAGCAGGGGAGAGATTACTGAAAAACTGTTTTTT. Its protein is CASRGEITEKLFF.

This chain links TRBV4-1 with TRBJ1-2; 8 bases are a match to TRBD1. The CDR3 spans 15 residues. Trimming at V came to 4 bases and at J to 3 bases, leaving 7 bases not matched to a gene. Germline V lookup: CDR1 MGHRA, CDR2 YSYEKL. As DNA, the CDR3 is TGCGCCAGCAGCCCGCGGACAGGGAGGGACTATGGCTACACCTTC. It specifies CASSPRTGRDYGYTF.

This rearrangement joins TRBV19 to TRBJ2-1; D is unresolved. Per the germline V gene, CDR1 is LNHDA and CDR2 is SQIVND (reference sequence). CDR3 length: 12 amino acids. V dropped 3 bases and J dropped 8 bases, with 8 bases sitting between them. CDR3 in amino acids: CASSIASHEQFF. Here the CDR3 DNA reads TGTGCCAGTAGTATCGCTAGTCATGAGCAGTTCTTC.

This clone occurred a few times. The chain recombines TRBV7-9 with TRBJ1-1; possibly TRBD1 for D (5 bases). V dropped 4 bases and J dropped 6 bases, with 18 bases sitting between them. The germline gives CDR1 SEHNR, CDR2 FQNEAQ (reference sequence). There are 15 residues in the CDR3. As DNA, the CDR3 is TGTGCCAGCAGCTCAGCGGCGGGACCGGCCCCTGAAGCTTTCTTT. This sequence encodes CASSSAAGPAPEAFF.

The chain is built from TRBV3-1 (or the pseudogene TRBV3-2) and TRBJ1-3, with D possibly being TRBD1 (5 bases). Per germline, CDR1 LGHDT and CDR2 YNNKEL (reference sequence). V dropped 4 bases and J dropped 2 bases, with 12 bases sitting between them. This CDR3 comprises 15 residues. CDR3 in amino acids: CASSPTAGTGNTIYF. As DNA, the CDR3 is TGTGCCAGCAGCCCGACCGCAGGGACTGGAAACACCATATATTTT.

V gene TRBV19 combines with J gene TRBJ2-7, with 8 bases that match TRBD2. With 6 bases clipped from V and 4 bases from J, the junction kept 8 bases outside the gene matches. CDR3 length: 14 residues. The germline V gene encodes CDR1 LNHDA and CDR2 SQIVND (reference sequence). The CDR3 nucleotides are TGTGCCAGTAGCCATGGGACTAGTAAATACGAGCAGTACTTC. This codes for CASSHGTSKYEQYF.

The rearrangement joins TRBV24-1 to TRBJ2-2; D not certain. The V end lost 7 bases, the J end lost 6 bases, and 8 bases lay between the germline ends. The CDR3 extends over 12 amino acids. Germline-derived CDR1 and CDR2 are KGHDR and SFDVKD. This chain's CDR3 is CATSRSSGELFF. The CDR3 DNA is TGTGCCACCAGCAGATCGTCCGGGGAGCTGTTTTTT.

This chain connects TRBV5-1 to TRBJ1-6; D is perhaps TRBD1 (6 bases). Trimming removed 0 bases at V and 10 bases at J, with 8 bases between. CDR3 length: 13 residues. Looked up from germline, CDR1 is SGHRS and CDR2 is YFSETQ. CDR3 sequence: CASSLDRDSPLHF. The CDR3 DNA reads as TGCGCCAGCAGCTTGGACAGGGACTCACCCCTCCACTTT.

This chain uses TRBV4-3 with TRBJ2-3, with D maybe TRBD1 (5 bases). Germline-derived CDR1 and CDR2 are LGHNA and YSLEER. There are 17 residues in the CDR3. Trimming pared 3 bases from V and 0 bases from J, leaving 16 bases between. The DNA of the CDR3 is TGCGCCAGCAGCCACCCTCGGAAGGGGCGGAGCACAGATACGCAGTATTTT. Its translation is CASSHPRKGRSTDTQYF.

The chain uses TRBV7-2 and TRBJ2-7; D is possibly TRBD1 (6 bases). The CDR3 totals 13 residues. Germline-derived CDR1 and CDR2 are SGHTA and FQGNSA. V was cut by 3 bases and J by 3 bases, with 9 bases left in between. The chain's CDR3 is CASSFQTGYEQYF. CDR3 coding DNA: TGTGCCAGCAGCTTCCAGACAGGCTACGAGCAGTACTTC.

The CDR3 is CASSHPPVVYYGYTF. CDR3 coding DNA: TGTGCCAGCAGTCACCCCCCCGTAGTCTACTATGGCTACACCTTC. This rearrangement joins TRBV27 to TRBJ1-2; no clear D gene. Trimming removed 5 bases at V and 3 bases at J, with 16 bases between. This CDR3 comprises 15 residues. Germline lookup yields CDR1 MNHEY and CDR2 SMNVEV (reference sequence).